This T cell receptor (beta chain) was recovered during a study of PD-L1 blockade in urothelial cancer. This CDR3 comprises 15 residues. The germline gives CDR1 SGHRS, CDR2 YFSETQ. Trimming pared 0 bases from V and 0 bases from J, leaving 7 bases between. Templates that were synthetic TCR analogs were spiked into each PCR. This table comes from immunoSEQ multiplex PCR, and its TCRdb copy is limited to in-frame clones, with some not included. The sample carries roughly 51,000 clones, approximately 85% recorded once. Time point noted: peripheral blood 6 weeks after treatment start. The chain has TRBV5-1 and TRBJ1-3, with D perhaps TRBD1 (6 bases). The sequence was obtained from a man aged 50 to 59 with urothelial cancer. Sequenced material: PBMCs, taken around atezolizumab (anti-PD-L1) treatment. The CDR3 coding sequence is TGCGCCAGCAGCTTGGGGACAGCCTCTGGAAACACCATATATTTT. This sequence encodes CASSLGTASGNTIYF.